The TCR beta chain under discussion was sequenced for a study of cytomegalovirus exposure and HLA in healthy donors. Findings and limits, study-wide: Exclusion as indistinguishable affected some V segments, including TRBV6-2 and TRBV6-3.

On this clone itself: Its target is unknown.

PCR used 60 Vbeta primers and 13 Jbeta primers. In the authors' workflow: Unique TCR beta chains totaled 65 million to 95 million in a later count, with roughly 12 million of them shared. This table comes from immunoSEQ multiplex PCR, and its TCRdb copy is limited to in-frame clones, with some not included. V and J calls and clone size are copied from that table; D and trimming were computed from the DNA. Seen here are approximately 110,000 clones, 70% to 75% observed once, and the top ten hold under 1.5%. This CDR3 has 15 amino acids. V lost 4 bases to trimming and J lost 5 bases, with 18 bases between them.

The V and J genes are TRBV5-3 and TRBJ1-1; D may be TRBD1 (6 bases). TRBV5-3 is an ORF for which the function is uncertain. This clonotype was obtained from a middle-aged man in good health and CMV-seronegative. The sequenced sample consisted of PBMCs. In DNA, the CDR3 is TGTGCCAGAAGCCGTTTAAGAACAGGGCGGACTGAAGCTTTCTTT. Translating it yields CARSRLRTGRTEAFF.